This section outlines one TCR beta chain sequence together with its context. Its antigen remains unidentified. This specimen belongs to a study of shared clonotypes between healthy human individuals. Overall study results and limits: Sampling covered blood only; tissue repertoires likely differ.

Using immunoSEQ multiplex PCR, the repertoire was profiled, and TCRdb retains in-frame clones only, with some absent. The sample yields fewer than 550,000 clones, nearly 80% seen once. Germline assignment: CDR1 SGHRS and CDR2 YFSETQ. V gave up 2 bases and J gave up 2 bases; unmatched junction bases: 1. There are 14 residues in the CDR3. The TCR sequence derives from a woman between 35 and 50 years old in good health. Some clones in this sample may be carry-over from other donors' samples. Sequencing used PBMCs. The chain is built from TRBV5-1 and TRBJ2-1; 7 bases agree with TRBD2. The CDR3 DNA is TGCGCCAGCAGCTTCGGACTAGCCTACAATGAGCAGTTCTTC. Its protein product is CASSFGLAYNEQFF. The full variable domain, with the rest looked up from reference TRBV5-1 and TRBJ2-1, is KAGVTQTPRYLIKTRGQQVTLSCSPISGHRSVSWYQQTPGQGLQFLFEYFSETQRNKGNFPGRFSGRQFSNSRSEMNVSTLELGDSALYLCASSFGLAYNEQFFGPGTRLTVL.